The subject of this entry is one T cell receptor beta chain. This clone has a handful of counts. Its recognized antigen is unknown. No per-base quality is available; no much larger clone lies one base away. The CDR3 sequence holds 14 residues, the cysteine and phenylalanine included. CDR3 DNA is the only sequence kept; it has 42 bases, read in frame from the first base. The germline V gene encodes CDR1 MDHEN and CDR2 SYDVKM. V drops 8 bases and J drops 2 bases, leaving 15 bases in between. This entry comes from a study of blood T cell repertoires in COVID-19 (dated by TCRdb to about 2020). In terms of the full investigation: Samples covering the acute and convalescent phases of COVID-19 were provided by collaborators in the United States, Italy and Spain. The material from the prospective study consisted of cDNA or gDNA derived from T cells, B-cell-depleted T cells, or PBMCs. Subjects who had been exposed to COVID-19, were actively infected with it, or had recovered from it provided the deeply sampled blood TCRbeta repertoires that made up the dataset. The repertoires were made available in a free public database intended to serve as a resource for research on the immune response to SARS-CoV-2. Samples were obtained from the ongoing ImmuneRACE study (first 160 participants) and from 950 to 1,500 subjects provided by 6 global collaborators. A de-identified subject ID, COVID-19 status, age in years and sex were almost always included in the sample metadata. Where available, HLA class I and class II types were taken from metadata supplied by the sample provider and were not determined by assay-based typing. Paper-wide results and their limitations: The amount of clinical and demographic metadata varied by source and participant and was provided uncurated.

The collaborating institutions used their own protocols to collect whole blood in K2EDTA tubes. For TCRbeta analysis, collaborators shipped samples as frozen whole blood, isolated PBMCs, or DNA extracted from either of those sample types. TCRbeta CDR3 regions were amplified from genomic DNA by means of the immunoSEQ Assay, a bias-controlled multiplex PCR. The study's processing was this. The number of nucleated cells in each sample was estimated by amplification of reference gene primers within the assay. To quantify the absolute abundance of each unique TCRbeta CDR3 rearrangement, sequence reads were collapsed and filtered. For each sample, productive Simpson clonality was calculated as the square root of Simpson's diversity index over productive rearrangements. TCRdb re-hosts the immuneACCESS table, in-frame sequences only. Its copies lack some clones; in the studies checked, an unresolved V gene accounts for under half of them, and the cause for the rest is not known. That table is the source of V, J and clone size, and D and trimming were worked out from the DNA. The table for this sample lists over 200,000 clones; around four fifths of them were counted only once. The ten biggest clones cover roughly 8.6% of the sample.

The chain is encoded by TRBV28 joined to TRBJ1-2; TRBD1 is a weak D gene call, 5 bases matching. This receptor was identified in a man aged 35-49 years with active or convalescent COVID-19. The material sequenced was peripheral blood. The CDR3 region has the sequence CASRDGGLNYGYTF. The DNA is as follows: TGTGCCAGCCGCGATGGGGGACTCAACTATGGCTACACCTTC.